These T cell receptor beta chains were read from a single sample in a study of cytomegalovirus exposure and HLA in healthy donors. The protocol was immunoSEQ multiplex PCR, while the TCRdb copy is restricted to in-frame clones and leaves out a portion. Altogether about 150,000 clones are present, 70% to 80% being singletons, with the ten largest covering approximately 2.1%. What was sequenced was PBMCs. The origin of the receptors is a man aged 30 to 45 in good health and CMV-seronegative. The conserved cysteine and the conserved F or W are not part of the CDR3 here. The order of the fields is V gene, CDR3 protein.

v_call: TRBV6-1; cdr3_aa: ASSVRLNEAF
v_call: TRBV29-1; cdr3_aa: SVALGQGVRNAIY
v_call: TRBV4-2; cdr3_aa: ASSQAPSGDSPLH
v_call: TRBV2; cdr3_aa: ASSRDRPNQPQH
v_call: TRBV2; cdr3_aa: ASRDPGQSSYEQY
v_call: TRBV14; cdr3_aa: ASSLAGQSYEQY
v_call: TRBV27; cdr3_aa: ASSPGQNNSPLH
v_call: TRBV27; cdr3_aa: ASSLSKGGGTYEQY
v_call: TRBV7-2; cdr3_aa: ASSSDGCSWH
v_call: TRBV2; cdr3_aa: ASSDMTSGTDTQY
v_call: TRBV7-9; cdr3_aa: ASRTGTGDTGELF
v_call: TRBV28; cdr3_aa: ASSPGPGSYT